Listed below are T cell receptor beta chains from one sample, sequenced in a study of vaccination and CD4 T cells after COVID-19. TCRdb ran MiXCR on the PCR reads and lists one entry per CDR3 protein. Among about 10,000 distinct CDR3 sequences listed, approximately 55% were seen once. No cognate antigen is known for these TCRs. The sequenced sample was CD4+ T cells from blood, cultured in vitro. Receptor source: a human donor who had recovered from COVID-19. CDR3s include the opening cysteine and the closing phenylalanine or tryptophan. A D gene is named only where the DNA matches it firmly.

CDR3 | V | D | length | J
CASSLSLVSNEQFF | TRBV7-9 | - | 14 | TRBJ2-1
CASSPNAGELFF | TRBV18 | - | 12 | TRBJ2-2
CASSLNGASSTDTQYF | TRBV7-9 | - | 16 | TRBJ2-3
CAWSDGESPLHF | TRBV30 | - | 12 | TRBJ1-6
CASSLTGFEQFF | TRBV11-3 | - | 12 | TRBJ2-1
CASSQAYEQYF | TRBV12-3/TRBV12-4 | - | 11 | TRBJ2-7
CSASSNYGYTF | TRBV20-1 | - | 11 | TRBJ1-2
CASSPTRSSYNSPLHF | TRBV18 | - | 16 | TRBJ1-6
CASSYSWGTLIMRTEAFF | TRBV6-2/TRBV6-3 | - | 18 | TRBJ1-1
CASSYSRQALRGNQPQHF | TRBV6-5 | - | 18 | TRBJ1-5
CAISEYAPTGTYNSPLHF | TRBV10-3 | TRBD1 | 18 | TRBJ1-6
CASSTLAPLNTDTQYF | TRBV19 | - | 16 | TRBJ2-3
CASSPGQPNNRYEQYF | TRBV5-1 | TRBD1 | 16 | TRBJ2-7
CASSFGPTGMNQPQHF | TRBV5-3 | TRBD1 | 16 | TRBJ1-5
CASSIDADQPQHF | TRBV19 | - | 13 | TRBJ1-5
CASKATGGYYGYTF | TRBV19 | TRBD1 | 14 | TRBJ1-2
CASSVLTDSNQPQHF | TRBV19 | - | 15 | TRBJ1-5
CAWRSRGGTYEQYF | TRBV30 | TRBD2 | 14 | TRBJ2-7
CATPGTQYF | TRBV6-4 | - | 9 | TRBJ2-3
CSARPHSGQANYGYTF | TRBV20-1 | TRBD1 | 16 | TRBJ1-2
CASSVGGTSGVDEQFF | TRBV9 | TRBD2 | 16 | TRBJ2-1
CAWSVAHEAFF | TRBV30 | - | 11 | TRBJ1-1
CAWSGRDRGRNGYTF | TRBV30 | TRBD1 | 15 | TRBJ1-2